The 17 T cell receptor beta chains presented below share a single source sample, sequenced in a study of T cells in Graves' hyperthyroidism and ophthalmopathy. RNA transcripts yielded amplified TCR beta CDR3 regions. A first-round RT-PCR of the TCR CDR3 used the HTBI primer set. TCRdb processed the multiplex PCR reads anew with MiXCR; each CDR3 protein has one entry. The sample lists hundreds of thousands of distinct CDR3 sequences, roughly a sixth occurring once. The specimen sequenced was blood. These receptors all come from a woman aged 50 to 60 with Graves' hyperthyroidism that later progressed to Graves' ophthalmopathy.

V gene TRBV20-1 combines with J gene TRBJ1-6, with D possibly TRBD1 on 6 matching bases. Looked up from germline, CDR1 is DFQATT and CDR2 is SNEGSKA (reference sequence). The CDR3 length is 13 residues. Trimming cost V 5 bases and J 4 bases, with 9 bases left between them. The CDR3 is CSADTGYNSPLHF. Written as DNA, the CDR3 is TGCAGTGCTGATACAGGGTATAATTCACCCCTCCACTTT.

This clonotype appeared many times. The chain has TRBV12-3 or TRBV12-4 and TRBJ2-1, with 15 bases aligning to TRBD2. CDR3 length equals 15 residues. The junction had 0 bases not matched to a gene; V was cut back by 5 bases and J by 4 bases. DNA for the CDR3: TGTGCCAGCAGTGGGACTAGCGGGGGGTACAATGAGCAGTTCTTC. It yields the protein CASSGTSGGYNEQFF.

This clonotype was seen ten or more times. The chain combines TRBV27 with TRBJ2-1, with TRBD2 identical over 10 bases. Trimming at V came to 6 bases and at J to 5 bases, leaving 16 bases not matched to a gene. In germline, CDR1 is MNHEY, CDR2 SMNVEV (reference sequence). The CDR3 runs to 18 residues. CDR3 coding DNA: TGTGCCAGCAGCGTACTCCTTAACTTAGCGGGGGGCCACAATGAGCAGTTCTTC. Its protein is CASSVLLNLAGGHNEQFF.

This sequence joins TRBV20-1 and TRBJ1-6, with TRBD1 as a possible D gene (6 bases). Germline lookup yields CDR1 DFQATT and CDR2 SNEGSKA (reference sequence). Deletions cut 1 base from V and 8 bases from J, with 12 bases between. The CDR3 contains 14 residues. CDR3 DNA sequence: TGCAGTGCTAGAGGGGGGGGGGCGGATTCACCCCTCCACTTT. It specifies CSARGGGADSPLHF.

This clonotype was observed many times. The rearrangement joins TRBV12-3 or TRBV12-4 to TRBJ1-1; TRBD1 aligns across 7 bases. The ends lost 1 base at V and 4 bases at J; junction bases unmatched: 6. The CDR3 covers 15 residues. CDR3 sequence (DNA): TGTGCCAGCAGTTTAGGCCACAGGGGTGGCACTGAAGCTTTCTTT. This sequence encodes CASSLGHRGGTEAFF.

The CDR3 DNA is TGTGCCAGTAACACGGGACAGGCGATTAGTCGGCCCCAGCATTTT. The encoded protein is CASNTGQAISRPQHF. The chain uses TRBV19 and TRBJ1-5; TRBD1 aligns across 8 bases. The germline CDR1 and CDR2 sequences are LNHDA and SQIVND (reference sequence). Trimming removed 7 bases from V and 9 bases from J; junction bases left unmatched: 14. The CDR3 spans 15 residues.

This clonotype was recorded a few times. This chain uses TRBV5-1 with TRBJ1-1, with TRBD1 matching 8 bases. In germline, CDR1 is SGHRS, CDR2 YFSETQ. V dropped 0 bases and J dropped 7; count of bases not matched to a gene: 5. This CDR3 has 14 residues. CDR3 region: CASSLGQGAFEAFF. The CDR3 region has the DNA TGCGCCAGCAGCTTGGGTCAGGGGGCGTTTGAAGCTTTCTTT.

The CDR3 DNA follows: TGTGCCAGCAGCCAAGGGCCGGGGGCCGTCACAGATACGCAGTATTTT. This codes for CASSQGPGAVTDTQYF. The chain combines TRBV3-1 with TRBJ2-3; either TRBD1 or TRBD2 may fit D (6 bases each). With 1 base removed from V and 2 bases from J, the gap between germline ends came to 13 bases. The CDR3 runs to 16 residues. Germline V gene lookup returns CDR1 LGHDT and CDR2 YNNKEL (reference sequence).

This clonotype was counted between two and nine times. The chain links TRBV30 to TRBJ1-1; a possible D gene is TRBD1 (5 bases). The CDR3 is made up of 13 amino acids. V was trimmed by 4 bases and J by 1 base, leaving 10 bases between them. From germline, CDR1 is GTSNPN and CDR2 SVGIG (reference sequence). CDR3 sequence reads: CAWKVDRNTEAFF. CDR3 coding DNA: TGTGCCTGGAAGGTTGACAGGAACACTGAAGCTTTCTTT.

This clonotype came up many times. The rearrangement joins TRBV20-1 to TRBJ1-5; tentatively, D is TRBD1 (6 bases). Trimming took 3 bases from V and 5 from J, leaving 11 bases between them. The CDR3 loop spans 13 amino acids. The germline gives CDR1 DFQATT, CDR2 SNEGSKA (reference sequence). The CDR3 spells CSASATGDQPQHF. In DNA, the CDR3 is TGCAGTGCTAGCGCGACAGGTGATCAGCCCCAGCATTTT.

V is TRBV24-1 and J is TRBJ1-5; no clear D gene. The V gene lost 4 bases and the J gene lost 0 bases, with 6 bases spanning the gap. Germline V gene data show CDR1 as KGHDR and CDR2 as SFDVKD. The CDR3 extends over 14 amino acids. The CDR3 loop is CATSDVYSNQPQHF. In nucleotides, the CDR3 is TGTGCCACCAGTGACGTTTATAGCAATCAGCCCCAGCATTTT.

At least ten counts were recorded for this clonotype. The CDR3 protein is CASSLGDYSNQPQHF. The CDR3 DNA reads as TGTGCCAGCAGTTTAGGGGATTATAGCAATCAGCCCCAGCATTTT. V usage is TRBV12-3 or TRBV12-4 and J usage is TRBJ1-5; no definite D call. The CDR3 length is 15 residues. The V end was cut by 1 base, the J end by 0 bases, with 7 bases between.

This chain links TRBV11-2 with TRBJ2-2; either TRBD1 or TRBD2 may supply D (6 bases each). Germline values: CDR1 SGHAT, CDR2 FQNNGV. The CDR3 extends over 16 amino acids. V lost 0 bases and J 6 bases, leaving 14 bases between the germline ends. CDR3 in DNA: TGTGCCAGCAGCTTAGATCGTGGGGGGCGCCCCGGGGAGCTGTTTTTT. This translates into CASSLDRGGRPGELFF.

This clonotype was counted ten times or more. The chain couples TRBV27 to TRBJ1-1; D gene ambiguous. CDR1 and CDR2 (germline): MNHEY, SMNVEV (reference sequence). The CDR3 extends over 14 amino acids. The germline V and J ends were trimmed by 0 bases and 1 base, with 6 bases remaining between them. As DNA, the CDR3 is TGTGCCAGCAGTTTATCGTTTACGAACACTGAAGCTTTCTTT. Translation: CASSLSFTNTEAFF.

CDR3 DNA sequence: TGTGCCATCAGTGACGGCGAGGGGCGCGGCACCGGGGAGCTGTTTTTT. Amino acids: CAISDGEGRGTGELFF. The J gene is TRBJ2-2, the V gene TRBV10-3, with D perhaps TRBD1 or TRBD2 (5 bases each). Germline V lookup: CDR1 ENHRY, CDR2 SYGVKD. CDR3 length equals 16 residues. The ends were cut back, 3 bases at V and 4 bases at J, with 15 bases in the middle.

This clonotype has at least ten counts. This sequence joins TRBV30 and TRBJ2-1; TRBD2 aligns across 11 bases. Germline values: CDR1 GTSNPN, CDR2 SVGIG (reference sequence). This CDR3 has 14 amino acids. The ends lost 7 bases at V and 3 bases at J; junction bases unmatched: 5. The CDR3 loop is CASQGTSGYNEQFF. The CDR3 DNA sequence: TGTGCCTCTCAAGGGACTAGCGGCTACAATGAGCAGTTCTTC.

V gene TRBV10-3 combines with J gene TRBJ1-6, with D possibly being TRBD1 (6 bases). The CDR3 is 17 residues long. CDR1 is ENHRY, CDR2 SYGVKD, per germline. Deletions cut 8 bases from V and 0 bases from J, with 17 bases between. This CDR3 is CAIAEDSRSSYNSPLHF. The CDR3 DNA reads TGTGCCATCGCCGAGGACAGCAGGAGCTCCTATAATTCACCCCTCCACTTT.